The 19 T cell receptor beta chains reported below all come from one sample, sequenced in a study of shared clonotypes between healthy human individuals. The table came from immunoSEQ multiplex PCR; TCRdb's copy has only in-frame clones and leaves some out. The sample lists over 2 million clones, around 92% occurring once. Material: naive CD4+ T cells from PBMCs. The subset is: CD45RA+ positively selected. These receptors came from a man aged 18 to 30 in good health. Some clones in this sample may be carry-over from other donors' samples.

As to this clone: This CDR3 is also generated by other DNA sequences in the sample. The chain carries TRBV27 and TRBJ2-7, with TRBD1 matching over 10 bases. Looked up from germline, CDR1 is MNHEY and CDR2 is SMNVEV (reference sequence). Losses at the gene ends were 3 bases for V and 4 bases for J; bases not matched to a gene: 3. The CDR3 loop spans 14 amino acids. The CDR3 region has the DNA TGTGCCAGCAGTTTGACAGGGGGCACGTACGAGCAGTACTTC. This gives the protein CASSLTGGTYEQYF.

The rearrangement links TRBV9 to TRBJ2-5; D might be TRBD1 (5 bases). Germline assignment: CDR1 SGDLS and CDR2 YYNGEE. Trimming left V 3 bases short and J 10 bases short, with 10 bases between. The CDR3 is 11 amino acids. This CDR3 is CASSAKGIQYF. In nucleotides, the CDR3 is TGTGCCAGCAGCGCAAAGGGGATCCAGTACTTC.

This clone showed up just once. The V gene is TRBV6-5, the J gene TRBJ1-1; maybe TRBD1 (6 bases). CDR1 is MNHEY and CDR2 is SVGAGI in the germline V gene. Trimming left V 4 bases short and J 4 bases short, with 13 bases between. The CDR3 runs 14 residues. The CDR3 region is CASSLTRRGTEAFF. CDR3 sequence (DNA): TGTGCCAGCAGTTTAACGCGCAGGGGCACTGAAGCTTTCTTT.

The chain employs TRBV29-1 and TRBJ1-1; D is unclear. Germline CDR1 and CDR2: SQVTM and ANQGSEA. CDR3 length: 14 residues. V shed 3 bases and J shed 1 base, with 12 bases lying between them. CDR3 nucleotides: TGCAGCGTTGAGTACCGGGTTAGGAACACTGAAGCTTTCTTT. Translated: CSVEYRVRNTEAFF.

The rearrangement uses TRBV19 and TRBJ2-3, with 8 bases lining up with TRBD2. The CDR3 contains 16 residues. Germline V CDR1 and CDR2: LNHDA, SQIVND (reference sequence). Germline trimming cut 5 bases from V and 5 bases from J; bases unmatched to any gene: 12. The CDR3 sequence: CASSVLAGLRGDTQYF. CDR3 DNA: TGTGCCAGTAGTGTGTTAGCGGGACTCCGGGGAGATACGCAGTATTTT. The full variable domain, completed using reference TRBV19 and TRBJ2-3, is DGGITQSPKYLFRKEGQNVTLSCEQNLNHDAMYWYRQDPGQGLRLIYYSQIVNDFQKGDIAEGYSVSREKKESFPLTVTSAQKNPTAFYLCASSVLAGLRGDTQYFGPGTRLTVL.

The chain is built from TRBV11-2 and TRBJ2-2; no clear D gene. CDR3 length: 13 residues. With 1 base removed from V and 7 bases from J, the gap between germline ends came to 7 bases. CDR1 SGHAT and CDR2 FQNNGV come from the germline V gene. The CDR3 DNA follows: TGTGCCAGCAGCTTAGTTCCAGTCGGGGAGCTGTTTTTT. Translated: CASSLVPVGELFF.

The chain links TRBV6-6 to TRBJ1-3; D is possibly TRBD1 (5 bases). The CDR3 loop spans 14 amino acids. V was clipped by 2 bases and J by 4 bases, with 9 bases between them. CDR1 and CDR2 (germline): MNHNY, SVGAGI (reference sequence). For the CDR3, the DNA is TGTGCCAGCAGTTACCATCCAGGGGGAAACACCATATATTTT. It codes for CASSYHPGGNTIYF.

This sequence joins TRBV6-5 and TRBJ1-4; tentatively, D is TRBD1 (6 bases). The germline V gene encodes CDR1 MNHEY and CDR2 SVGAGI. The germline V and J ends were trimmed by 0 bases and 7 bases, with 12 bases remaining between them. CDR3 size: 15 residues. The CDR3 region has the DNA TGTGCCAGCAGTTACTCAGGCGGGGGCGGTGAAAAACTGTTTTTT. Its protein product is CASSYSGGGGEKLFF.

The sample holds one count of this clone. The rearrangement links TRBV5-1 to TRBJ2-1; 9 bases are a match to TRBD2. The CDR3 sequence is 15 residues long. CDR1 and CDR2 from the germline V gene are SGHRS and YFSETQ. V lost 4 bases, J lost 6 bases, and 8 bases stayed unmatched. The CDR3 bases are TGCGCCAGCAGCCTTAGCGGGAGACTGGGCAATGAGCAGTTCTTC. Amino acids: CASSLSGRLGNEQFF. The complete variable domain, with remaining parts taken from reference TRBV5-1 and TRBJ2-1, reads KAGVTQTPRYLIKTRGQQVTLSCSPISGHRSVSWYQQTPGQGLQFLFEYFSETQRNKGNFPGRFSGRQFSNSRSEMNVSTLELGDSALYLCASSLSGRLGNEQFFGPGTRLTVL.

This clone was recorded once. The chain is built from TRBV5-5 and TRBJ1-2, with D possibly matching TRBD1 (5 bases). The germline V gene encodes CDR1 SGHKS and CDR2 YYEKEE (reference sequence). The CDR3 sequence is 14 residues long. The V gene lost 4 bases and the J gene lost 5 bases, with 15 bases spanning the gap. CDR3 loop: CASSPTGTQYGYTF. CDR3 in DNA: TGTGCCAGCAGCCCGACCGGGACTCAGTATGGCTACACCTTC.

This chain uses TRBV18 with TRBJ2-5; 9 bases agree with TRBD1. CDR1 KGHSH and CDR2 LQKENI come from the germline V gene. V shed 6 bases, J shed 1 base, and the junction held 3 bases outside the gene matches. This CDR3 contains 14 residues. The chain's CDR3 is CASSGTGTQETQYF. CDR3 coding DNA: TGTGCCAGCTCGGGGACAGGGACCCAAGAGACCCAGTACTTC.

This clone has just one count. V gene TRBV5-1 combines with J gene TRBJ2-3; TRBD1 agrees at 8 bases. The CDR3 is made up of 14 amino acids. Trimming took 6 bases from V and 4 from J; bases not matched to a gene: 7. Germline-derived CDR1 and CDR2 are SGHRS and YFSETQ. The CDR3 DNA reads as TGCGCCAGCAAATCAGGGGGCGCATCAGATACGCAGTATTTT. This sequence encodes CASKSGGASDTQYF.

The chain recombines TRBV29-1 with TRBJ2-7; D remains ambiguous. V was shortened by 7 bases and J by 4 bases, with 20 bases between the two germline ends. Per the germline V gene, CDR1 is SQVTM and CDR2 is ANQGSEA. The CDR3 runs 14 residues. The CDR3 is CSARSSAAQYEQYF. CDR3 DNA sequence: TGCAGCGCCAGATCATCTGCTGCCCAGTACGAGCAGTACTTC.

CDR3 sequence: CASSLDGGRASYEQYF. The CDR3 region has the DNA TGCGCCAGCAGCTTGGATGGCGGGAGGGCCTCCTACGAGCAGTACTTC. The chain recombines TRBV5-1 with TRBJ2-7; 9 bases agree with TRBD2. Germline lookup yields CDR1 SGHRS and CDR2 YFSETQ. The CDR3 is 16 residues long. Losses at the gene ends were 0 bases for V and 0 bases for J; bases not matched to a gene: 4.

The gene calls are TRBV29-1 and TRBJ2-1, with D tentatively TRBD2 (5 bases). Germline V gives CDR1 SQVTM, CDR2 ANQGSEA. The CDR3 covers 14 residues. Trimming removed 3 bases at V and 8 bases at J, with 17 bases between. CDR3 sequence: CSVDRLAAGDEQFF. The CDR3, as DNA: TGCAGCGTTGATAGGCTAGCTGCCGGAGATGAGCAGTTCTTC.

The chain is built from TRBV7-3 and TRBJ2-6; D not certain. The CDR3 totals 17 residues. The ends were cut back, 3 bases at V and 0 bases at J, with 12 bases in the middle. CDR1 and CDR2 from the germline V gene are SGHTA and FQGTGA. The CDR3 nucleotides read TGTGCCAGCAGCTTCAGGAGTAGAGGCTCTGGGGCCAACGTCCTGACTTTC. It encodes CASSFRSRGSGANVLTF.

Comment on this clone: Other DNA sequences in this sample translate to the same CDR3. The chain couples TRBV9 to TRBJ1-1; TRBD1 might be the D (6 bases). This CDR3 region has 15 residues. V was shortened by 2 bases and J by 0 bases, with 11 bases between the two germline ends. Germline V lookup: CDR1 SGDLS, CDR2 YYNGEE. The CDR3 region is CASSVRTDMNTEAFF. For the CDR3, the DNA is TGTGCCAGCAGCGTCCGGACAGACATGAACACTGAAGCTTTCTTT.

For the CDR3, the DNA is TGTGCCACCAGCAGAGATAGCGGGAGGTTGGATACGCAGTATTTT. It translates to CATSRDSGRLDTQYF. The gene calls are TRBV15 and TRBJ2-3; 10 positions match TRBD2. This CDR3 contains 15 residues. Germline lookup yields CDR1 LNHNV and CDR2 YYDKDF (reference sequence). V was pared by 0 bases and J by 6 bases, with 3 bases of the junction left unmatched.

The table lists this clone with a few counts. V is TRBV19 and J is TRBJ1-2; D remains ambiguous. Per germline, CDR1 LNHDA and CDR2 SQIVND (reference sequence). This CDR3 is 12 amino acids long. The V and J ends lost 4 bases and 3 bases respectively, with 6 bases between them. For the CDR3, the DNA is TGTGCCAGTAGTAGCAAGGACTATGGCTACACCTTC. Translation: CASSSKDYGYTF.